The 21 T cell receptor beta chains below all came from one sample that was sequenced in a study of shared clonotypes between healthy human individuals. The data were produced by immunoSEQ multiplex PCR, yet TCRdb's version contains in-frame clones alone and is incomplete. The table records about 2 million clones, roughly 94% of them present only once. CD45RO negativity and positive selection for CCR7 defined naive CD8 cells, a population that excluded terminally differentiated effector memory CD45RA+ cells. Sequencing was carried out using naive CD8+ T cells sorted from blood. The receptor source for this set is a man between 18 and 29 years old in good health.

The rearrangement joins TRBV9 to TRBJ1-1; tentative D call: TRBD1 (5 bases). The CDR3 covers 14 residues. V dropped 4 bases and J dropped 1 base, with 11 bases sitting between them. Germline-derived CDR1 and CDR2 are SGDLS and YYNGEE. In DNA, the CDR3 is TGTGCCAGCAGCTCGCCGGGGACGAACACTGAAGCTTTCTTT. This sequence encodes CASSSPGTNTEAFF.

The rearrangement uses TRBV5-6 and TRBJ2-3; the match to TRBD1 covers 12 bases. The CDR3 is 17 amino acids. CDR1 is SGHDT and CDR2 is YYEEEE in the germline V gene. V shed 4 bases, J shed 1 base, and the junction held 7 bases outside the gene matches. The CDR3 bases are TGTGCCAGCAGCCCCGGGACAGGGGGCTGGGGCACAGATACGCAGTATTTT. This encodes CASSPGTGGWGTDTQYF.

J is TRBJ1-6 and V is TRBV27; D unclear. Germline CDR1 and CDR2: MNHEY and SMNVEV (reference sequence). The CDR3 runs 13 residues. The V gene lost 10 bases and the J gene lost 6 bases, with 13 bases spanning the gap. DNA of the CDR3: TGTGCCACCTCCGTGCTAGGTAATTCACCCCTCCACTTT. Translated, it gives CATSVLGNSPLHF.

Details on this clone: A read error likely explains this, since a far larger clone differs by one base. This CDR3 is also generated by other DNA sequences in the sample. This rearrangement joins TRBV9 to TRBJ1-1; D uncertain. Germline V CDR1 and CDR2: SGDLS, YYNGEE. V was shortened by 1 base and J by 1 base, with 5 bases between the two germline ends. This CDR3 is 13 amino acids long. The DNA for the CDR3 is TGTGCCAGCAGCGTAAGTGGGAACACTGAAGCTTTCTTT. Translating gives CASSVSGNTEAFF.

The J gene is TRBJ2-3, the V gene TRBV6-5; D remains ambiguous. From germline, CDR1 is MNHEY and CDR2 SVGAGI. V was clipped by 2 bases and J by 0 bases, with 9 bases between them. The CDR3 loop spans 15 amino acids. In DNA, the CDR3 is TGTGCCAGCAGTTACCGTGCGGTTAGCACAGATACGCAGTATTTT. Protein: CASSYRAVSTDTQYF.

V usage is TRBV7-9 and J usage is TRBJ2-1; TRBD2 matches 13 bases. The CDR3 totals 15 residues. With 4 bases clipped from V and 6 bases from J, the junction kept 3 bases outside the gene matches. Germline CDR1 and CDR2: SEHNR and FQNEAQ (reference sequence). The CDR3 DNA is TGTGCCAGCAGCTCGCGGACTAGCGGGAGCAATGAGCAGTTCTTC. This codes for CASSSRTSGSNEQFF.

The CDR3 DNA is TGTGCCAGCAGCTCCGGGAAATACAATGAGCAGTTCTTC. It translates to CASSSGKYNEQFF. V and J are TRBV7-9 and TRBJ2-1; D may be TRBD2 (5 bases). Germline-derived CDR1 and CDR2 are SEHNR and FQNEAQ (reference sequence). The CDR3 runs 13 residues. V was trimmed by 4 bases and J by 4 bases, leaving 8 bases between them.

The CDR3 DNA reads TGTGCCAGCAGCCCTGAAAGGGATGAGCAGTTCTTC. It encodes CASSPERDEQFF. The chain is built from TRBV28 and TRBJ2-1; D uncertain. Per the germline V gene, CDR1 is MDHEN and CDR2 is SYDVKM. Trimming shortened V by 6 bases and J by 8 bases, and 11 bases separated the two germline ends. This CDR3 has 12 amino acids.

V usage is TRBV6-6 and J usage is TRBJ2-2, with D unclear. V lost 5 bases, J lost 5 bases, and 9 bases lay in between. This CDR3 is built from 13 residues. The germline gives CDR1 MNHNY, CDR2 SVGAGI (reference sequence). DNA for the CDR3: TGTGCCAGCAGTCTACCAGAAACCGGGGAGCTGTTTTTT. Amino acids: CASSLPETGELFF.

The chain recombines TRBV4-1 with TRBJ2-2; D tentatively reads TRBD1 or TRBD2 (5 bases each). The CDR3 covers 16 residues. Germline V gene lookup returns CDR1 MGHRA and CDR2 YSYEKL. V was cut by 8 bases and J by 3 bases, with 19 bases left in between. The CDR3 region is CASRRDSGPYTGELFF. The CDR3 nucleotides are TGCGCCAGCCGTCGTGACAGCGGACCGTACACCGGGGAGCTGTTTTTT.

V gene TRBV9 combines with J gene TRBJ2-3; 8 bases agree with TRBD1. This CDR3 is 16 amino acids long. Per germline, CDR1 SGDLS and CDR2 YYNGEE. After removal of 4 bases from V and 1 base from J, the junction contained 8 bases not matched to a gene. The CDR3 nucleotides read TGTGCCAGCAGCCCACGGACAGGGCTGGGCACAGATACGCAGTATTTT. Protein: CASSPRTGLGTDTQYF.

The rearrangement links TRBV4-1 to TRBJ2-5; 8 nucleotides align to TRBD2. V lost 1 base to trimming and J lost 9 bases; unmatched junction nucleotides: 7. Germline values: CDR1 MGHRA, CDR2 YSYEKL. CDR3 length: 14 residues. The CDR3 protein is CASSQVFPGGAQYF. In nucleotides, the CDR3 is TGCGCCAGCAGCCAAGTGTTTCCGGGAGGGGCCCAGTACTTC.

The chain has TRBV6-1 and TRBJ2-1; 10 bases map to TRBD2. Trimming cost V 1 base and J 4 bases; bases outside gene matches: 7. The CDR3 is made up of 17 amino acids. Germline values: CDR1 MNHNS, CDR2 SASEGT. CDR3 sequence: CASSEDASGGLYNEQFF. CDR3 coding DNA: TGTGCCAGCAGTGAAGACGCTAGCGGGGGCCTGTACAATGAGCAGTTCTTC.

This sequence joins TRBV6-6 and TRBJ2-6; D ambiguous. The CDR3 covers 15 residues. Germline assignment: CDR1 MNHNY and CDR2 SVGAGI (reference sequence). V shed 4 bases and J shed 0 bases, with 7 bases lying between them. CDR3 nucleotides: TGTGCCAGCAGTTTTTTGAGCTCTGGGGCCAACGTCCTGACTTTC. Its translation is CASSFLSSGANVLTF.

The table lists this clone with a count of one. CDR3 amino acids: CASSEGQGYEAFF. The CDR3 coding sequence is TGTGCCAGCAGTGAGGGACAGGGTTATGAAGCTTTCTTT. V gene TRBV7-9 combines with J gene TRBJ1-1; 9 nucleotides agree with TRBD1. V lost 6 bases, J lost 7 bases, and 6 bases stayed unmatched. The germline CDR1 and CDR2 sequences are SEHNR and FQNEAQ (reference sequence). There are 13 residues in the CDR3.

V usage is TRBV5-6 and J usage is TRBJ2-7, with TRBD1 matching 7 bases. From germline, CDR1 is SGHDT and CDR2 YYEEEE. V shed 2 bases and J 1 base; nucleotides not matched to a gene: 15. This CDR3 spans 18 amino acids. The CDR3 spells CASSFKIGGAPSSYEQYF. In DNA form, the CDR3 reads TGTGCCAGCAGCTTTAAGATAGGGGGCGCCCCGAGTTCCTACGAGCAGTACTTC. Based on the CDR3 plus reference TRBV5-6 and TRBJ2-7, the full variable domain is DAGVTQSPTHLIKTRGQQVTLRCSPKSGHDTVSWYQQALGQGPQFIFQYYEEEERQRGNFPDRFSGHQFPNYSSELNVNALLLGDSALYLCASSFKIGGAPSSYEQYFGPGTRLTVT.

This clone showed up just once. V and J are TRBV2 and TRBJ2-1; 10 bases are a match to TRBD2. CDR1 and CDR2 from the germline V gene are SNHLY and FYNNEI. V lost 4 bases, J lost 7 bases, and 7 bases stayed unmatched. This CDR3 region has 15 residues. The CDR3 region has the DNA TGTGCCAGCAGTGGGACTAGCGGAGGGGTAAATGAGCAGTTCTTC. Translated, it gives CASSGTSGGVNEQFF.

V usage is TRBV27 and J usage is TRBJ2-1; 9 nucleotides agree with TRBD1. The CDR3 has 14 residues. Germline CDR1 MNHEY, CDR2 SMNVEV (reference sequence). J gave up 8 bases and V 6 bases, and 8 bases lay outside the gene matches. The CDR3 loop reads CASSLGTGLYEQFF. CDR3 coding DNA: TGTGCCAGCAGCCTTGGGACAGGGTTATATGAGCAGTTCTTC.

The V gene is TRBV5-1, the J gene TRBJ2-1; TRBD2 matches 8 bases. CDR1 is SGHRS and CDR2 is YFSETQ in the germline V gene. The CDR3 is made up of 17 amino acids. Trimming cost V 3 bases and J 8 bases; bases outside gene matches: 16. CDR3: CASSWGERAGVYDEQFF. The CDR3 DNA reads TGCGCCAGCAGCTGGGGCGAGCGAGCGGGAGTTTACGATGAGCAGTTCTTC.

CDR3 nucleotide sequence: TGTGCCAGCGGGAGGACAGGGGGGCTCTACGAGCAGTACTTC. Protein product: CASGRTGGLYEQYF. J is TRBJ2-7 and V is TRBV6-1; 10 positions agree with TRBD1. The junction had 7 bases not matched to a gene; V was cut back by 8 bases and J by 3 bases. Germline V lookup: CDR1 MNHNS, CDR2 SASEGT. This CDR3 spans 14 amino acids.

This clone was picked up one time. V is TRBV2 and J is TRBJ1-5; no reliable D call. Trimming took off 0 bases at V and 5 bases at J, with 11 bases between the two ends. The CDR3 consists of 15 residues. The germline V gene has CDR1 SNHLY and CDR2 FYNNEI. The CDR3 nucleotides read TGTGCCAGCAGTGAAGCCGGGAAGGGTGATCAGCCCCAGCATTTT. Encoded protein: CASSEAGKGDQPQHF.